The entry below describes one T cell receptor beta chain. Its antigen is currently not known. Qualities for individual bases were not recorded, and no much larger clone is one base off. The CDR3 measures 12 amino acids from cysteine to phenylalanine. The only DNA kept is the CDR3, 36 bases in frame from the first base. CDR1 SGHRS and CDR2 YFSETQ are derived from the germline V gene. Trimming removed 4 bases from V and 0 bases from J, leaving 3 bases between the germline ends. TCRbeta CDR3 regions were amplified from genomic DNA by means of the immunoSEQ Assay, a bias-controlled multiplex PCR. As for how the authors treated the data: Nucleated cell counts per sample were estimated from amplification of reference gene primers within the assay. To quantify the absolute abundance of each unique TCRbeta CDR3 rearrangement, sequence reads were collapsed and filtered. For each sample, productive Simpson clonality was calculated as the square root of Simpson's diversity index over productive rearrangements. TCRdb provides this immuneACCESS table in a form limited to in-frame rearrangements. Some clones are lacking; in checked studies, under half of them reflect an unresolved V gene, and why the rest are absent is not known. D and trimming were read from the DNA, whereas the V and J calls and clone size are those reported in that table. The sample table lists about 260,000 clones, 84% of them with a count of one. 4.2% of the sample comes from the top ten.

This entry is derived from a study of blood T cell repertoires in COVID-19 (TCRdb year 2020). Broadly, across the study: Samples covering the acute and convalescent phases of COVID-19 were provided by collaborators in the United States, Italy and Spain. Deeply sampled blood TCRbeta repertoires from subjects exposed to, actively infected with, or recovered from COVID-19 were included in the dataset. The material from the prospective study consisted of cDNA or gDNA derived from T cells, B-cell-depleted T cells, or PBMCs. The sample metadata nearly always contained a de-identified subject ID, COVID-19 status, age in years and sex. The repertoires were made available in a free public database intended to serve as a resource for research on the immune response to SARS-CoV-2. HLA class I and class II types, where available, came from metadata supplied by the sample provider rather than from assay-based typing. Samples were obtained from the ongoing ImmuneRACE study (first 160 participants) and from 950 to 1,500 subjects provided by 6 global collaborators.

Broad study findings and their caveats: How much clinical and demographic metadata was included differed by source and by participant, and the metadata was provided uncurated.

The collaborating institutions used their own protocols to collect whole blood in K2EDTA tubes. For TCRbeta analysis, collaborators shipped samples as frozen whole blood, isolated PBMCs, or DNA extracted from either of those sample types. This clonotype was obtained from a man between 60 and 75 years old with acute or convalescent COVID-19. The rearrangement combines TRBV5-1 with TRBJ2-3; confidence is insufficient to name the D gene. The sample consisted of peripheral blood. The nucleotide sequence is TGCGCCAGCAGCCCTAGCACAGATACGCAGTATTTT. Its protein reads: CASSPSTDTQYF.